Listed below are T cell receptor beta chains from one sample, sequenced in a study of blood T cell repertoires in COVID-19. The assay was immunoSEQ multiplex PCR, and TCRdb's table has in-frame clones only and misses some. The sample lists 90,000 to 100,000 clones; around 88% were seen once. The sample consisted of peripheral blood. The receptors originated from an elderly man with acute or convalescent COVID-19. CDR3s include the opening cysteine and the closing phenylalanine or tryptophan. Each record gives: V gene, D gene, CDR3 length, J gene, clone size, CDR3 DNA, CDR3 protein. The D gene is left open where the match is weak. Not all rows give a size; the values are once, few, many and, for expanded clones, a class.

v_gene: TRBV28; d_gene: NA; len: 15; j_gene: TRBJ1-3; abundance: NA; CDR3nt: TGTGCCAGCAGTTTGGGAGGGCTACATGGAAACACCATATATTTT; CDR3aa: CASSLGGLHGNTIYF
v_gene: TRBV19; d_gene: NA; len: 15; j_gene: TRBJ1-4; abundance: NA; CDR3nt: TGTGCCAGTAGTATGGGGCAGGGATCACATGAAAAACTGTTTTTT; CDR3aa: CASSMGQGSHEKLFF
v_gene: TRBV7-9; d_gene: NA; len: 15; j_gene: TRBJ2-3; abundance: NA; CDR3nt: TGTGCCAGCAGCAAAACCCAAGGGGGAACGGATACGCAGTATTTT; CDR3aa: CASSKTQGGTDTQYF
v_gene: TRBV5-1; d_gene: TRBD2; len: 14; j_gene: TRBJ2-5; abundance: NA; CDR3nt: TGCGCCAGCAGTTCCGGGACTAGCAGGGAGACCCAGTACTTC; CDR3aa: CASSSGTSRETQYF
v_gene: TRBV9; d_gene: NA; len: 14; j_gene: TRBJ2-3; abundance: NA; CDR3nt: TGTGCCAGCAGCACGGTGGGAGGATCAGATACGCAGTATTTT; CDR3aa: CASSTVGGSDTQYF
v_gene: TRBV5-4; d_gene: TRBD2; len: 18; j_gene: TRBJ2-1; abundance: NA; CDR3nt: TGTGCCAGCAGCAAAGGGACTAGCGGGAGTATTATCAACAATGAGCAGTTCTTC; CDR3aa: CASSKGTSGSIINNEQFF
v_gene: TRBV7-2; d_gene: TRBD1; len: 16; j_gene: TRBJ2-3; abundance: NA; CDR3nt: TGTGCCAGCAGTCTAAGGACAGGGGGGCGAGCAGATACGCAGTATTTT; CDR3aa: CASSLRTGGRADTQYF
v_gene: TRBV7-2; d_gene: TRBD1; len: 15; j_gene: TRBJ2-7; abundance: NA; CDR3nt: TGTGCCAGCAGCTTATCACCGACAGGGACCTACGAGCAGTACTTC; CDR3aa: CASSLSPTGTYEQYF
v_gene: TRBV9; d_gene: NA; len: 15; j_gene: TRBJ2-3; abundance: NA; CDR3nt: TGTGCCAGCAGCGCTCAGCAGGGAACCACAGATACGCAGTATTTT; CDR3aa: CASSAQQGTTDTQYF
v_gene: TRBV5-6; d_gene: TRBD1; len: 16; j_gene: TRBJ2-7; abundance: NA; CDR3nt: TGTGCCAGCAGCTTGTCAGGACAGGGGAGCTCCTACGAGCAGTACTTC; CDR3aa: CASSLSGQGSSYEQYF
v_gene: TRBV6-5; d_gene: NA; len: 14; j_gene: TRBJ1-2; abundance: NA; CDR3nt: TGTGCCAGCCTGACAGATCCAACCTTCTATGGCTACACCTTC; CDR3aa: CASLTDPTFYGYTF
v_gene: TRBV11-1; d_gene: NA; len: 14; j_gene: TRBJ2-5; abundance: once; CDR3nt: TGTGCCAGCAGTCGGGACGCAGGGGTGGAGACCCAGTACTTC; CDR3aa: CASSRDAGVETQYF
v_gene: TRBV9; d_gene: TRBD1; len: 17; j_gene: TRBJ2-2; abundance: NA; CDR3nt: TGTGCCAGCAGCGAGGGGGCCGGGACAGGGCGTACCGGGGAGCTGTTTTTT; CDR3aa: CASSEGAGTGRTGELFF
v_gene: TRBV3-1/TRBV3-2; d_gene: NA; len: 15; j_gene: TRBJ2-1; abundance: NA; CDR3nt: TGTGCCAGCAGCCAAGATAACGAACTTTACAATGAGCAGTTCTTC; CDR3aa: CASSQDNELYNEQFF
v_gene: TRBV7-3; d_gene: NA; len: 14; j_gene: TRBJ1-6; abundance: once; CDR3nt: TGTGCCAGCAGCTCGGGACACCTAAATTCACCCCTCCACTTT; CDR3aa: CASSSGHLNSPLHF
v_gene: TRBV9; d_gene: NA; len: 12; j_gene: TRBJ2-2; abundance: once; CDR3nt: TGTGCCAGCCAGGTCAACACCGGGGAGCTGTTTTTT; CDR3aa: CASQVNTGELFF